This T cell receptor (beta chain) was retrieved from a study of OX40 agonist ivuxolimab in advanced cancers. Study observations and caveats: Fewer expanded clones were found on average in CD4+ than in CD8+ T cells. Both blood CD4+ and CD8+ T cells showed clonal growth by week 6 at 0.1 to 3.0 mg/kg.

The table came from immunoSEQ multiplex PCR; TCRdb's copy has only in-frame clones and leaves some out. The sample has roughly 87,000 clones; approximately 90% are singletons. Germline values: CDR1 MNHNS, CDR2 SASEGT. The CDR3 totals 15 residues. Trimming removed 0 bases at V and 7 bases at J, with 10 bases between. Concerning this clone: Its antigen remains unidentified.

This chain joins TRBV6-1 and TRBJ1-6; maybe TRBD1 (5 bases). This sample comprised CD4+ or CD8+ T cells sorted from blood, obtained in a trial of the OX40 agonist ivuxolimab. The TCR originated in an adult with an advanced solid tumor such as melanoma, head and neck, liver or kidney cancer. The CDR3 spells CASSEAETVNSPLHF. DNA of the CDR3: TGTGCCAGCAGTGAAGCGGAGACAGTGAATTCACCCCTCCACTTT.